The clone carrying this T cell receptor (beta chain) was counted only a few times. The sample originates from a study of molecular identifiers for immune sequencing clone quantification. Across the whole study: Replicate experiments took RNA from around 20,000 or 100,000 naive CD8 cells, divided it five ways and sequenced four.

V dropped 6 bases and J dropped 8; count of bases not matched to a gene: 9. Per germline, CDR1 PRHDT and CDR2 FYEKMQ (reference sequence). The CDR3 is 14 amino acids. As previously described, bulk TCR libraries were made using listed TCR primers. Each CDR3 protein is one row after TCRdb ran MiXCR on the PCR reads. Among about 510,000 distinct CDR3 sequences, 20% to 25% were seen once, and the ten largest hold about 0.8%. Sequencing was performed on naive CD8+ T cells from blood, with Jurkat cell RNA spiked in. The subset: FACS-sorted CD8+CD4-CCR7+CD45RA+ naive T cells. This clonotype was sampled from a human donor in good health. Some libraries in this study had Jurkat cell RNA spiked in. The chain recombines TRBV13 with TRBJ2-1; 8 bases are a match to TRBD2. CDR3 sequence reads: CASSHTGLGYEQFF. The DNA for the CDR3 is TGTGCCAGCAGTCATACGGGACTAGGCTATGAGCAGTTCTTC.